This T cell receptor beta chain was found in a study of T cell repertoires and HLA-DP antigens. Germline V gene sequence: CDR1 SGHTA, CDR2 FQGNSA. Between the trimmed V and J ends, which lost 3 bases and 5 bases, there was a span of 16 bases. This CDR3 contains 15 residues. Details on this clone: Its antigen remains unknown.

Here immunoSEQ multiplex PCR was the method, and the copy in TCRdb shows in-frame clones only, minus some. The sample includes about 73,000 clones, about four fifths of them seen just once. The sample consisted of CD4+ T cells from PBMCs. The rearrangement links TRBV7-2 to TRBJ1-1; a possible D gene is TRBD1 (6 bases). The sequence derives from a man in his 60s in good health and CMV-seronegative. The CDR3 here is CASSLLGGGRTEAFF. DNA of the CDR3: TGTGCCAGCAGCTTGTTGGGAGGGGGGAGGACTGAAGCTTTCTTT.